This T cell receptor (beta chain) came from a study of spatial heterogeneity in lung cancer (dated by TCRdb to the late 2010s). About the investigation overall: More beta-chain than alpha-chain transcripts were consistently detected, likely reflecting higher beta-chain transcript abundance. In tumor regions, TCR transcript counts showed a strong correlation with a T cell transcriptional module score derived from matched bulk RNA-seq. In the raw uncorrected reads, each unique combination of TCR and UMI appeared more than ten times on average. In non-small cell lung cancer, the study made a quantitative comparison of TCR alpha and beta repertoires among multiple tumor regions, matched nontumor lung and blood. Nonsynonymous mutation counts, determined by whole-exome sequencing of tumor tissue, were related to TCR repertoire features. Both alpha and beta chains were TCR-sequenced in about 240 tumor regions, approximately 64 matched nontumor lung samples and around 50 PBMC samples obtained at surgery. Broad study findings and their caveats: Counts of ubiquitous and regional expanded TCRs were found to correlate with counts of ubiquitous and regional nonsynonymous mutations, respectively. Additional single-cell paired TCR alpha and beta sequencing was considered necessary to confirm, at a functional level, the hypothesis that regional TCRs recognize regional mutations. The tumor nonsynonymous mutation count correlated with the number of expanded alpha and beta TCRs within the tumor. Estimated TCR-seq coverage of tumor T cells was only around 7.1% for alpha chains and 12% to 15% for beta chains.

In its sample, this clonotype was seen many times. It lacks a known antigen. No much larger clone is present one base from it, and per-base qualities are unavailable. What the time point label conveys for this sample: sample taken at primary tumor resection. Samples were obtained from roughly 72 patients with early-stage, untreated non-small cell lung cancer from the lung TRACERx cohort. Without any cell sorting, TCR sequencing was performed on whole RNA extracted either from tumor and nontumor lung tissue or from cryopreserved PBMC samples. Patients were selected for TCR sequencing only if sufficient RNA was available from at least two tumor regions. Tumor and adjacent nontumor lung specimens were reviewed by a lung pathologist before selection. From the germline V gene, CDR1 is SGHAT and CDR2 is FQNNGV. V is clipped by 3 bases and J by 5 bases, and the sequence between their germline boundaries is 14 bases long. The CDR3 goes from the cysteine to the phenylalanine over 14 residues. Of the read, only the CDR3 DNA is kept; its 42 bases are in frame from base 1.

Receptor amplification or capture employed 5' RACE. The reads were generated on a NextSeq 500. In the TCR library protocol, a unique molecular identifier was attached to each TCR cDNA molecule so that PCR and sequencing errors could be corrected. For the original study's pipeline: Decombinator tools were used for TCR identification, UMI-based error correction and CDR3 extraction. Expanded TCRs were defined as those above a frequency of 2 per 1,000, corresponding to the top 1% of the tumor frequency distribution. Expanded tumor TCRs were classed as regional if statistically deemed absent (corrected P<0.05) from at least one tumor region, otherwise ubiquitous. Each repertoire was subsampled 100 times to 5,000 TCRs, after which Renyi diversity was computed with the R vegan package. CDR3 similarity networks were constructed using string-kernel similarity of amino acid triplets, with links drawn between CDR3s whose pairwise similarity was above 0.82. Clones were called with MiXCR by TCRdb after fastp trimmed the public reads at Q25, and only in-frame beta chains were retained. Here each entry gathers all rows of one CDR3 protein and keeps the most common genes and DNA. The V and J calls and clone size are TCRdb's, not the authors'. Counted in this sample were about 100,000 distinct CDR3 sequences; 4.4% of them appeared once. The ten most abundant clones make up around 20% of the sample.

The sequence came from a male donor with early-stage non-small cell lung cancer. The input for sequencing was lung tumor tissue, taken at surgery. Recombination linked TRBV11-2 to TRBJ2-7; the D call could be TRBD1 or TRBD2, with each sharing 5 bases. DNA sequence: TGTGCCAGCAGCTTCTCTCAACGGGACCACGAGCAGTACTTC. This translates into CASSFSQRDHEQYF.